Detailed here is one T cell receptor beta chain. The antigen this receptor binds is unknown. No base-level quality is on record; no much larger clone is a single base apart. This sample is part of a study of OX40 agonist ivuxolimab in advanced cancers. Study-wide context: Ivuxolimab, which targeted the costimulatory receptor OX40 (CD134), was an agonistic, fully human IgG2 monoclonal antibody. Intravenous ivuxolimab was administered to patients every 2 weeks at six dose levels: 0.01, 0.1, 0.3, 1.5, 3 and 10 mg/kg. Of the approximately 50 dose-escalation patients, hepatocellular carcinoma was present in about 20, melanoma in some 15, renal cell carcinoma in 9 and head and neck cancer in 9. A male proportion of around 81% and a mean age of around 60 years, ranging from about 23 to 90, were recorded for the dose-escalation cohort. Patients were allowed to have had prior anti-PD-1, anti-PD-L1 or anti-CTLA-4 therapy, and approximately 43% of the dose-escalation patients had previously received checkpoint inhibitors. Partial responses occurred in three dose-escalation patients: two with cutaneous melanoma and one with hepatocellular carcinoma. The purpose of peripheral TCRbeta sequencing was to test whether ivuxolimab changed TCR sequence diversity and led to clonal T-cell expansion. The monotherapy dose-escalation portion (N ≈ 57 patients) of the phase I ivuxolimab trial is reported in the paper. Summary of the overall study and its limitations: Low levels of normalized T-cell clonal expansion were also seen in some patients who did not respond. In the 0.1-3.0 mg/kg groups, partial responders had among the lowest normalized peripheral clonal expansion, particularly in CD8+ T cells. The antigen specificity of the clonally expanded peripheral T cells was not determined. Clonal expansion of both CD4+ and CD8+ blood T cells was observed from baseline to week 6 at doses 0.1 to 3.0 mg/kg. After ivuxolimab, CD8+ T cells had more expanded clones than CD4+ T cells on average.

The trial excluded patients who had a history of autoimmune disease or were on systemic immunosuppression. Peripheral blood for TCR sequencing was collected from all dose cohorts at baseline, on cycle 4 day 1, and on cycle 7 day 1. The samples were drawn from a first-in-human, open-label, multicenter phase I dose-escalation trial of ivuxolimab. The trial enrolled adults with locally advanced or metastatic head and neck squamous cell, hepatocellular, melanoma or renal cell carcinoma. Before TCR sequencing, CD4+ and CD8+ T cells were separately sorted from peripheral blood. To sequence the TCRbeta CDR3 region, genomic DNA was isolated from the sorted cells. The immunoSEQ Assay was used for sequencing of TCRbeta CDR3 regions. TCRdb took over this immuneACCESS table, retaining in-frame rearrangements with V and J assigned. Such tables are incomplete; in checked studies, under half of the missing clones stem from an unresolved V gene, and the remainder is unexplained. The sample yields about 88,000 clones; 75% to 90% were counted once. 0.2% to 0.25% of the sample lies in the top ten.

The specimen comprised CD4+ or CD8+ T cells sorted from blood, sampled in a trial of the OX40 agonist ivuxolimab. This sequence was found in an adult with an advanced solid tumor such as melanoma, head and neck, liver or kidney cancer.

This receptor carries the CDR3 CASSLDRLWAQNTEAFF. The sequenced DNA is TGTGCCAGCAGCTTAGACCGGCTGTGGGCTCAGAACACTGAAGCTTTCTTT. This chain joins TRBV7-9 to TRBJ1-1, with the D gene call left open. V was cut back by 1 base and J by 1 base, leaving a gap of 16 bases between them. CDR1 and CDR2, looked up from the germline V gene (reference sequence), are SEHNR and FQNEAQ. The CDR3 contains 17 residues, cysteine and phenylalanine counted. The entry retains the CDR3 DNA only, 51 bases that are in frame from base 1.